The clone carrying this T cell receptor beta chain came up many times. As yet, its antigen is unknown. These data come from a study of T cells after yellow fever vaccination. The study's findings and limits: High-abundance clonotypes from the bulk population could contaminate FACS-sorted repertoires. A weaker secondary response peaked on day 5, the primary on day 15.

TCRdb analysed the 5' RACE reads with MiXCR anew, one entry per CDR3 protein. Here the sample spans hundreds of thousands of distinct CDR3 sequences, around 10% being singletons. This TCR was sampled from a man between 18 and 29 years old who received the YFV17D yellow fever vaccine. Sequences were derived from PBMCs, sampled on the day of the first yellow fever vaccination.

This chain's CDR3 is CSAPRGPNTEAFF. CDR3 DNA: TGCAGTGCCCCAAGGGGGCCCAACACTGAAGCTTTCTTT. The chain carries TRBV20-1 and TRBJ1-1; 7 bases are shared with TRBD1. This CDR3 region has 13 residues. J gave up 2 bases and V 6 bases, and 6 bases lay outside the gene matches. Germline CDR1 DFQATT, CDR2 SNEGSKA (reference sequence).